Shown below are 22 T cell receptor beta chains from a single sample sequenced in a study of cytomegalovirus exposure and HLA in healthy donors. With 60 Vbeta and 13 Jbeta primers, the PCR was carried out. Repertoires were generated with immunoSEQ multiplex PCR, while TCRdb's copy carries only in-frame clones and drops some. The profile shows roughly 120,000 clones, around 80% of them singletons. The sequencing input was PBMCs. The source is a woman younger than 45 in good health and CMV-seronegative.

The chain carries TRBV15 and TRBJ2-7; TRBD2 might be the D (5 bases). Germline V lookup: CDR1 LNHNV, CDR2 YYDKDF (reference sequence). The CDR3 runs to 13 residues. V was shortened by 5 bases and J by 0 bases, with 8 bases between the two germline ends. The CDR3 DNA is TGTGCCACCAGCCGAGGGAGCTCCTACGAGCAGTACTTC. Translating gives CATSRGSSYEQYF.

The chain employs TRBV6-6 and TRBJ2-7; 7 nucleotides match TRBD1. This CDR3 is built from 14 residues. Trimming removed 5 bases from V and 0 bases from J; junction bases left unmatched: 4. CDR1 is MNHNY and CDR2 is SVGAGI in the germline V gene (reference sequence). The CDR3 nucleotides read TGTGCCAGCAGTAAGGGACAGAGCTCCTACGAGCAGTACTTC. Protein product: CASSKGQSSYEQYF.

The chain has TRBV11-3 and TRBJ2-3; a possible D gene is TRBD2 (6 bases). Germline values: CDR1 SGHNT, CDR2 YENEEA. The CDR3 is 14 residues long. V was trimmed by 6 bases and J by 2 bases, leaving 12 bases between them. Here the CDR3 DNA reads TGTGCCAGCAGTCCCGGGGGACCCACAGATACGCAGTATTTT. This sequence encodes CASSPGGPTDTQYF.

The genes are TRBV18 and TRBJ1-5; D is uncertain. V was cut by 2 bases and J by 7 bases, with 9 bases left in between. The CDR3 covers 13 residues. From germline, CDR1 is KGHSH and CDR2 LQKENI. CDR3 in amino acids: CASSPIPGQPQHF. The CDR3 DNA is TGTGCCAGCTCACCAATTCCGGGGCAGCCCCAGCATTTT.

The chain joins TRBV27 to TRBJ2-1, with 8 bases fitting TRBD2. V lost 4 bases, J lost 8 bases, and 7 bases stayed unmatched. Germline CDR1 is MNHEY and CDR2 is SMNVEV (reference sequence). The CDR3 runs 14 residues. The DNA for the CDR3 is TGTGCCAGCAGTTCACGGACTAGCTGGGATGAGCAGTTCTTC. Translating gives CASSSRTSWDEQFF.

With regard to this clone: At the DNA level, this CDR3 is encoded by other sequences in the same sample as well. Written as DNA, the CDR3 is TGTGCCAGCAGCCAAGGACTAGCGGGCTCCTACGAGCAGTACTTC. Amino acids: CASSQGLAGSYEQYF. The gene calls are TRBV4-2 and TRBJ2-7, with 10 bases that match TRBD2. V shed 1 base, J shed 0 bases, and the junction held 0 bases outside the gene matches. CDR1 and CDR2 from the germline V gene are LGHNA and YNFKEQ. The CDR3 is made up of 15 amino acids.

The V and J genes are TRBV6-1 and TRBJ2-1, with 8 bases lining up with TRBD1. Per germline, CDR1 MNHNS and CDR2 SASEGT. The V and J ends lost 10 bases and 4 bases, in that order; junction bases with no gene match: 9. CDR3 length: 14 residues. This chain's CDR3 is CATRRDRSYNEQFF. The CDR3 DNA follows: TGTGCCACCCGAAGGGACAGGTCTTACAATGAGCAGTTCTTC.

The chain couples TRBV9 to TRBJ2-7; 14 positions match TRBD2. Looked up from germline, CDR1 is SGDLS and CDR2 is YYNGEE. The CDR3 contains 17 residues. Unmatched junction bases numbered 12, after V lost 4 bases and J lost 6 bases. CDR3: CASSPSWGTSGSTEQYF. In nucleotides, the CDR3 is TGTGCCAGCAGCCCCTCTTGGGGGACTAGCGGGAGTACCGAGCAGTACTTC.

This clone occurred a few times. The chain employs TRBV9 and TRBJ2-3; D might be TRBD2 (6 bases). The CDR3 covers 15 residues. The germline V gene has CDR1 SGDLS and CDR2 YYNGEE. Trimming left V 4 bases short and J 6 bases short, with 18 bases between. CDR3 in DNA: TGTGCCAGCAGCCCTCGGGGGACCCCTTGGGATACGCAGTATTTT. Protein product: CASSPRGTPWDTQYF.

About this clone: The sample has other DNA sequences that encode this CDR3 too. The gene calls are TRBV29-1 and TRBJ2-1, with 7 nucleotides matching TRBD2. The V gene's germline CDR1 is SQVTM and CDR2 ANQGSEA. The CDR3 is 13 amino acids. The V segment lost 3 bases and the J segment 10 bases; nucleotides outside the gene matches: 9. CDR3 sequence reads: CSVDSASGVEQFF. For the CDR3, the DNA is TGCAGCGTTGACAGTGCTAGCGGAGTAGAGCAGTTCTTC.

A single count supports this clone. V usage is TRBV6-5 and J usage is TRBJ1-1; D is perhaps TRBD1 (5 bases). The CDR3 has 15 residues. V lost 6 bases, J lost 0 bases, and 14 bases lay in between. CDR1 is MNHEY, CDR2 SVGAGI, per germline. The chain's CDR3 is CASRPWGVVNTEAFF. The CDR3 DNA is TGTGCCAGCAGACCCTGGGGCGTCGTGAACACTGAAGCTTTCTTT.

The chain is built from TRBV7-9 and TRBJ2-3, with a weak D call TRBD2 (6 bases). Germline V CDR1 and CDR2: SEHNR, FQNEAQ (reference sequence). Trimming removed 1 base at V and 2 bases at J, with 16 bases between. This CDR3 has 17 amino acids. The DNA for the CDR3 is TGTGCCAGCAGCTTAGACGTCTTGGGGGGACCCACAGATACGCAGTATTTT. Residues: CASSLDVLGGPTDTQYF.

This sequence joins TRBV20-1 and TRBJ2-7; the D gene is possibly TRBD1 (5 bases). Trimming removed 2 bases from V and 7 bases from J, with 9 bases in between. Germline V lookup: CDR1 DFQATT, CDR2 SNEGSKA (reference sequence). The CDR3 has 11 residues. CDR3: CSARQGLEQYF. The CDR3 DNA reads TGCAGTGCTAGACAGGGTCTGGAGCAGTACTTC.

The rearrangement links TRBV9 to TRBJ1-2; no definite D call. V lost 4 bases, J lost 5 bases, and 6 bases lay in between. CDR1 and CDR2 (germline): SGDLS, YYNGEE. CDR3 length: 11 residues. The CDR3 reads CASSPLYGYTF. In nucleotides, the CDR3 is TGTGCCAGCAGCCCCCTTTATGGCTACACCTTC.

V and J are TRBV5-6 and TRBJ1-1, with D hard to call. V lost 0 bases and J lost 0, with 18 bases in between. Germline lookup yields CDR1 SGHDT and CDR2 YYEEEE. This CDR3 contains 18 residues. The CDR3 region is CASSLDGSGMTMNTEAFF. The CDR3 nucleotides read TGTGCCAGCAGCTTGGATGGCAGCGGAATGACCATGAACACTGAAGCTTTCTTT. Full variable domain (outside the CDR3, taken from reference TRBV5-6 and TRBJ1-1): DAGVTQSPTHLIKTRGQQVTLRCSPKSGHDTVSWYQQALGQGPQFIFQYYEEEERQRGNFPDRFSGHQFPNYSSELNVNALLLGDSALYLCASSLDGSGMTMNTEAFFGQGTRLTVV.

The CDR3 reads CASSTVASVRNEQFF. The DNA for the CDR3 is TGTGCCAGCTCCACCGTGGCTAGCGTGCGGAATGAGCAGTTCTTC. This sequence joins TRBV9 and TRBJ2-1; D might be TRBD2 (6 bases). CDR3 length equals 15 residues. Trimming cost V 7 bases and J 7 bases, with 21 bases left between them. The V gene's germline CDR1 is SGDLS and CDR2 YYNGEE.

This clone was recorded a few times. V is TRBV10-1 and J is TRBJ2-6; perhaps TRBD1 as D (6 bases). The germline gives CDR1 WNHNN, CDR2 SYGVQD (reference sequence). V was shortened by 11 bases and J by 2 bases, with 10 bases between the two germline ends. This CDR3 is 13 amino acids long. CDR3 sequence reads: CAVQGTGANVLTF. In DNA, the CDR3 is TGCGCCGTACAGGGAACTGGGGCCAACGTCCTGACTTTC.

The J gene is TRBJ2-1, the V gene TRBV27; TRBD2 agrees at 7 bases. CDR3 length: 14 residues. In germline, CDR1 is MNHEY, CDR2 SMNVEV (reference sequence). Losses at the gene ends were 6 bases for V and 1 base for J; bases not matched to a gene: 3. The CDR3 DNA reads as TGTGCCAGCAGCGTGGGAGGGTCCTACAATGAGCAGTTCTTC. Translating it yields CASSVGGSYNEQFF.

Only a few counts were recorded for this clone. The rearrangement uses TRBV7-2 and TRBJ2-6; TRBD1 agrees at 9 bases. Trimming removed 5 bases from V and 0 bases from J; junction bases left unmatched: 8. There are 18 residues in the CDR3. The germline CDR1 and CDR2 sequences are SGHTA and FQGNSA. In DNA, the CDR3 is TGTGCCAGCAGCCGGACCGGGACAGGGCCCTCTGGGGCCAACGTCCTGACTTTC. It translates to CASSRTGTGPSGANVLTF.

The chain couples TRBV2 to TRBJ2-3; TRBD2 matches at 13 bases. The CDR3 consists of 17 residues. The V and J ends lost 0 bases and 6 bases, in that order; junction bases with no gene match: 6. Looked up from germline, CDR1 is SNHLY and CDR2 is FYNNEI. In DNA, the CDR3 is TGTGCCAGCAGTGAAGCGCTTGGACTAGCGGGAGTGGATACGCAGTATTTT. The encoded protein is CASSEALGLAGVDTQYF. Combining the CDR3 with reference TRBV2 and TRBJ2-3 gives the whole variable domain EPEVTQTPSHQVTQMGQEVILRCVPISNHLYFYWYRQILGQKVEFLVSFYNNEISEKSEIFDDQFSVERPDGSNFTLKIRSTKLEDSAMYFCASSEALGLAGVDTQYFGPGTRLTVL.

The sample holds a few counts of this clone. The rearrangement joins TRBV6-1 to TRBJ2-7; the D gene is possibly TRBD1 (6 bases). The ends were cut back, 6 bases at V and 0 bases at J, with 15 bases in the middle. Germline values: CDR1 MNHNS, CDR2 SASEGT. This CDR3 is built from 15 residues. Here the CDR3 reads CASRQGQKSSYEQYF. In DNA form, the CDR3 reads TGTGCCAGCAGGCAGGGACAAAAGAGCTCCTACGAGCAGTACTTC.

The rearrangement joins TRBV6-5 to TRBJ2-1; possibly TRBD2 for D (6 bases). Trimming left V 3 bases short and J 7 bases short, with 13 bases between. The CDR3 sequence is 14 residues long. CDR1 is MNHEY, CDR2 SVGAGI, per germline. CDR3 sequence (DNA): TGTGCCAGCAGTTATCTAAGCGGGCTAAATGAGCAGTTCTTC. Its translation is CASSYLSGLNEQFF.